A single T cell receptor beta chain is shown here with its context. Antigen: not known. Trimming at V came to 5 bases and at J to 5 bases, leaving 12 bases not matched to a gene. The CDR3 has 16 residues. Per germline, CDR1 LNHDA and CDR2 SQIVND (reference sequence). This sample was included in a study of vaccination effects on CD4 cells after COVID-19. Study-wide background: A median of 72 days separated the second dose and sampling. Whole-study findings and limits: In the late period after vaccination, infection- and vaccine-induced clones contracted markedly.

Sequencing followed a ViraFEST assay step that expanded antigen-specific CD4+ T cells with viral peptide pools. Subsequent to less than twelve days of culture, CD4+ T cells were isolated. Subjects were given two BNT162b2 or mRNA-1273 vaccine doses. A half-medium replacement with IL-2 medium was carried out on days 3 and 7. The method was immunoSEQ multiplex PCR; TCRdb's version includes in-frame clones alone and lacks a portion of them. The repertoire holds almost 70,000 clones, with about 67% as singletons. The clonotype originates from a human donor who received a COVID-19 vaccine. The genes are TRBV19 and TRBJ1-2; the match to TRBD1 covers 9 bases. The sample was CD4+ T cells from PBMCs cultured with HCoV-229E spike peptides, taken after COVID-19 vaccination. The CDR3, as DNA: TGTGCCAGTAGTCCAAGCCCCGGGACAGGGAGATATGGCTACACCTTC. It is translated as CASSPSPGTGRYGYTF. The complete variable domain, with remaining parts taken from reference TRBV19 and TRBJ1-2, reads DGGITQSPKYLFRKEGQNVTLSCEQNLNHDAMYWYRQDPGQGLRLIYYSQIVNDFQKGDIAEGYSVSREKKESFPLTVTSAQKNPTAFYLCASSPSPGTGRYGYTFGSGTRLTVV.